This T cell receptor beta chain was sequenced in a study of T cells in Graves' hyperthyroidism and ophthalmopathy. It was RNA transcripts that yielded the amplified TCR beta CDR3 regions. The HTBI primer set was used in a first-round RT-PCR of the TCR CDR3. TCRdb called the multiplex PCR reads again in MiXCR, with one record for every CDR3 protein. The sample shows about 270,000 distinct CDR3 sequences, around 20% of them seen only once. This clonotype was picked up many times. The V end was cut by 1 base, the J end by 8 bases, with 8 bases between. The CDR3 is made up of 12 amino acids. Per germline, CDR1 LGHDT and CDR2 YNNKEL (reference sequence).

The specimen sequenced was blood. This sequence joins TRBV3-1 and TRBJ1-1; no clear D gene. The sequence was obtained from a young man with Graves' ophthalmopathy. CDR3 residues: CASSQGAGEAFF. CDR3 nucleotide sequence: TGTGCCAGCAGCCAAGGTGCGGGGGAAGCTTTCTTT. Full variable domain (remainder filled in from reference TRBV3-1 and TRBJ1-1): DTAVSQTPKYLVTQMGNDKSIKCEQNLGHDTMYWYKQDSKKFLKIMFSYNNKELIINETVPNRFSPKSPDKAHLNLHINSLELGDSAVYFCASSQGAGEAFFGQGTRLTVV.